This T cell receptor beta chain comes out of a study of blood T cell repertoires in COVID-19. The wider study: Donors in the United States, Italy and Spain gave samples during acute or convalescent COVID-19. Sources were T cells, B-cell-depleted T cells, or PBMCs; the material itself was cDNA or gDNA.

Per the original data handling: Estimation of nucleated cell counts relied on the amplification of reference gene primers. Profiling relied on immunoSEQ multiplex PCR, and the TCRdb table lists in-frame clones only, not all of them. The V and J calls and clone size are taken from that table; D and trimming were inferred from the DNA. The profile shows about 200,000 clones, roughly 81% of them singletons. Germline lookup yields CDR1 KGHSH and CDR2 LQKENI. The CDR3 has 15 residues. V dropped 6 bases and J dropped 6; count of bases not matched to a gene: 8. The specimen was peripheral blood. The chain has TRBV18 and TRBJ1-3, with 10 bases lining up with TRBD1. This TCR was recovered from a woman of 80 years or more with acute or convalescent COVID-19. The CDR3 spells CASSARDRGSNTIYF. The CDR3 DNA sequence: TGTGCCAGCTCCGCCCGGGACAGGGGATCAAACACCATATATTTT.